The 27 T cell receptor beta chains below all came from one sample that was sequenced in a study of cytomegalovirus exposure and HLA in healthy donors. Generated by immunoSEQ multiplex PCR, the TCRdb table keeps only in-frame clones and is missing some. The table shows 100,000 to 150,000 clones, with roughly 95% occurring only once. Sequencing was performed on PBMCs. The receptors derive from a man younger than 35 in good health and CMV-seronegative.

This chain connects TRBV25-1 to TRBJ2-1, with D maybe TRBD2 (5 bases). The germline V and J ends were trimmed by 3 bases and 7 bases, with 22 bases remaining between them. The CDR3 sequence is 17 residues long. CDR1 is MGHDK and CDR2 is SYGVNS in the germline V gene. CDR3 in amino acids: CASSDHHGDDSRNEQFF. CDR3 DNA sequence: TGTGCCAGCAGTGATCACCACGGGGATGATTCTAGGAATGAGCAGTTCTTC. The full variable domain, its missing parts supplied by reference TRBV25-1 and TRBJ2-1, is EADIYQTPRYLVIGTGKKITLECSQTMGHDKMYWYQQDPGMELHLIHYSYGVNSTEKGDLSSESTVSRIRTEHFPLTLESARPSHTSQYLCASSDHHGDDSRNEQFFGPGTRLTVL.

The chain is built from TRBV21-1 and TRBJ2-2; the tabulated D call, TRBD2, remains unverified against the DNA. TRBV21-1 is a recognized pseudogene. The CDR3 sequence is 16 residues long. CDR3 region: CASSKRPVRTNGELFF. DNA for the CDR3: TGTGCCAGCAGCAAAAGGCCCGTACGGACTAACGGGGAGCTGTTTTTT.

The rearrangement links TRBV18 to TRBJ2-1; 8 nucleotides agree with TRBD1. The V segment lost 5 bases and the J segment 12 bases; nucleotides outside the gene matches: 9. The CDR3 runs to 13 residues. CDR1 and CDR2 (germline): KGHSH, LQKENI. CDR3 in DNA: TGTGCCAGCTCAACGCAGGACAGGGATCGGCAGTTCTTC. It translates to CASSTQDRDRQFF.

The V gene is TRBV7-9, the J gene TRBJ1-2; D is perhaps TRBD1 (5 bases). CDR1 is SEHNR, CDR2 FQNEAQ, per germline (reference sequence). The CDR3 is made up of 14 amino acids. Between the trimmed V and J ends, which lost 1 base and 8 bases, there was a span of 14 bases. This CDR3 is CASSLDAGWDGYTF. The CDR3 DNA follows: TGTGCCAGCAGCTTAGACGCGGGGTGGGACGGCTACACCTTC.

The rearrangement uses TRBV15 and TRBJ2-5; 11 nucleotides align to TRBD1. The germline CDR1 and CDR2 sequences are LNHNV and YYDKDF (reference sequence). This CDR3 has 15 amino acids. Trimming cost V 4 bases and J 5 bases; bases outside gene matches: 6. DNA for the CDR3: TGTGCCACCAGCAAATGGACAGGGGGCGGGGAGACCCAGTACTTC. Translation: CATSKWTGGGETQYF. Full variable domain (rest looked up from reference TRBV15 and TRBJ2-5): DAMVIQNPRYQVTQFGKPVTLSCSQTLNHNVMYWYQQKSSQAPKLLFHYYDKDFNNEADTPDNFQSRRPNTSFCFLDIRSPGLGDTAMYLCATSKWTGGGETQYFGPGTRLLVL.

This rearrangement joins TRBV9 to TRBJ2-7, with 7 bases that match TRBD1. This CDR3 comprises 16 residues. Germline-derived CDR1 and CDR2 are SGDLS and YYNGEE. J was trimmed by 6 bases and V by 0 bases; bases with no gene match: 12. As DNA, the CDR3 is TGTGCCAGCAGCGTAGGAAGGGACAGTGGGGCCTTCGAGCAGTACTTC. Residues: CASSVGRDSGAFEQYF. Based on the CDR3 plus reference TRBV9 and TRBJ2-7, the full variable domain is DSGVTQTPKHLITATGQRVTLRCSPRSGDLSVYWYQQSLDQGLQFLIQYYNGEERAKGNILERFSAQQFPDLHSELNLSSLELGDSALYFCASSVGRDSGAFEQYFGPGTRLTVT.

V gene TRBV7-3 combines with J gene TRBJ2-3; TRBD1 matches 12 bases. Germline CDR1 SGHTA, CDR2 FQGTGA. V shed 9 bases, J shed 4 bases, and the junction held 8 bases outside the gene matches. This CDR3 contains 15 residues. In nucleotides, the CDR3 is TGTGCCAGTCACCCGGGACAGGGGGCTCCAGATACGCAGTATTTT. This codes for CASHPGQGAPDTQYF.

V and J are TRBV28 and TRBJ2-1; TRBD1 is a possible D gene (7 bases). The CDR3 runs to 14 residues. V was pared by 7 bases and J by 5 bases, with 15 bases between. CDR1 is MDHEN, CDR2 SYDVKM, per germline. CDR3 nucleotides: TGTGCCAGCACTACACAGGGGACTCACAATGAGCAGTTCTTC. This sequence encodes CASTTQGTHNEQFF. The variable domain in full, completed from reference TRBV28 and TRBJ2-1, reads DVKVTQSSRYLVKRTGEKVFLECVQDMDHENMFWYRQDPGLGLRLIYFSYDVKMKEKGDIPEGYSVSREKKERFSLILESASTNQTSMYLCASTTQGTHNEQFFGPGTRLTVL.

DNA for the CDR3: TGTGCCAGCAGCTTATCAGGGCAGGGCTACACCTTC. It translates to CASSLSGQGYTF. The genes are TRBV7-3 and TRBJ1-2, with D perhaps TRBD1 (5 bases). The germline V gene has CDR1 SGHTA and CDR2 FQGTGA. The CDR3 sequence is 12 residues long. V was trimmed by 2 bases and J by 8 bases, leaving 9 bases between them.

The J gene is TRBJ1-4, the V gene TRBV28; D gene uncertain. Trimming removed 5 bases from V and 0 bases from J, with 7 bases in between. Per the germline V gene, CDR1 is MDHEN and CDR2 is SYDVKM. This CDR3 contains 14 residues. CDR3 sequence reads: CASSAPATNEKLFF. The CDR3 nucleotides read TGTGCCAGCAGTGCCCCAGCAACTAATGAAAAACTGTTTTTT.

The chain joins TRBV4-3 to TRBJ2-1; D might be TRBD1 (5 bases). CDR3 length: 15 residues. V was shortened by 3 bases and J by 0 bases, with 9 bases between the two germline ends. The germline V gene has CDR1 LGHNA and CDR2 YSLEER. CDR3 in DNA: TGCGCCAGCAGCCAGGGGCAGAGCTCCTACAATGAGCAGTTCTTC. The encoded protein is CASSQGQSSYNEQFF.

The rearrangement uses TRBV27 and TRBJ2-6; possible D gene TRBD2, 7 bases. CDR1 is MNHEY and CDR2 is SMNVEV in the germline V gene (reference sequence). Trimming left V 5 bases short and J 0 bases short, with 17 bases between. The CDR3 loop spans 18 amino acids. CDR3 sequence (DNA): TGTGCCAGCAGTCGAGAGGGGGGGTTATACTCTGGGGCCAACGTCCTGACTTTC. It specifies CASSREGGLYSGANVLTF.

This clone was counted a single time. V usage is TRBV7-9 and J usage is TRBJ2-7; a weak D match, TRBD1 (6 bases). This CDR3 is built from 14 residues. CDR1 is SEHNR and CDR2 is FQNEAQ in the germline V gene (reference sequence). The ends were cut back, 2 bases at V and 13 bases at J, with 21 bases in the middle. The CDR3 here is CASSLNVDGQTHYF. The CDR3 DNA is TGTGCCAGCAGCTTAAATGTTGATGGACAGACCCACTACTTC.

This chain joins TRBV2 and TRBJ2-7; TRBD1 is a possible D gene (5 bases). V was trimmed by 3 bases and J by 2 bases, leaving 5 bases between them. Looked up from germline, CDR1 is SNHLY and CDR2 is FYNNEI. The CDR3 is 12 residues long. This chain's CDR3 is CASSETAYEQYF. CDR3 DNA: TGTGCCAGCAGTGAGACAGCCTACGAGCAGTACTTC.

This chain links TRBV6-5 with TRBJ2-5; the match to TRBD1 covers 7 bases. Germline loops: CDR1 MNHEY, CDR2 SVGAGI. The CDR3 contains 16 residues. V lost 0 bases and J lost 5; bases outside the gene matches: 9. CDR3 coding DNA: TGTGCCAGCAGTTACTCGTCCGCAGGGACAGAGGAGACCCAGTACTTC. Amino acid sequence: CASSYSSAGTEETQYF.

CDR3: CASSLTPSMDEQFF. CDR3 DNA sequence: TGTGCCAGCAGCTTAACGCCTAGCATGGATGAGCAGTTCTTC. This chain joins TRBV7-3 and TRBJ2-1, with D possibly matching TRBD2 (5 bases). The V gene's germline CDR1 is SGHTA and CDR2 FQGTGA. This CDR3 region has 14 residues. With 0 bases removed from V and 8 bases from J, the gap between germline ends came to 11 bases.

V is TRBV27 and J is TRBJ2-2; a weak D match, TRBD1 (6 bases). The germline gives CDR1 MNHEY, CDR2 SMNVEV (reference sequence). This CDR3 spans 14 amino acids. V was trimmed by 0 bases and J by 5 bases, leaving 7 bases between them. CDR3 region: CASSLSGATGELFF. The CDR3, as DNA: TGTGCCAGCAGTTTATCGGGGGCAACCGGGGAGCTGTTTTTT.

Written as DNA, the CDR3 is TGTGCCAGCAGCGTACGACAGGGTCACACCGGGGAGCTGTTTTTT. Its protein is CASSVRQGHTGELFF. This chain links TRBV9 with TRBJ2-2, with 7 bases identical to TRBD1. The CDR3 is 15 amino acids. Trimming took 1 base from V and 3 from J; bases not matched to a gene: 3. Germline CDR1 reads SGDLS; CDR2 reads YYNGEE.

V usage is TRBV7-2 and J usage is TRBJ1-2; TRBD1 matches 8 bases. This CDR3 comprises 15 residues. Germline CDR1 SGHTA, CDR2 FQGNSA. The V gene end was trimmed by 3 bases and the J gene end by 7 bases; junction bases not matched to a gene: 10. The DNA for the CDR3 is TGTGCCAGCAGCTTCGATGCGACAGGGGCCCTTGGCTACACCTTC. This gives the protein CASSFDATGALGYTF.

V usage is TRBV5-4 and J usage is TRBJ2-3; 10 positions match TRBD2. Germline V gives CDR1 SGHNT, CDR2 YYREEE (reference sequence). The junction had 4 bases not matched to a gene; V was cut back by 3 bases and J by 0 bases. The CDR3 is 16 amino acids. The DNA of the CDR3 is TGTGCCAGCAGCTCGCGACTAGCGGGTAGCACAGATACGCAGTATTTT. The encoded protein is CASSSRLAGSTDTQYF.

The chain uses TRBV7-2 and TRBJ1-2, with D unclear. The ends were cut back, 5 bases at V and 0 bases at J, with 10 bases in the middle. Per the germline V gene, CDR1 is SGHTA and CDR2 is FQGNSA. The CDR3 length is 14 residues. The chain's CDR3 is CASSPGTANYGYTF. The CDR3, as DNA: TGTGCCAGCAGCCCCGGCACAGCTAACTATGGCTACACCTTC.

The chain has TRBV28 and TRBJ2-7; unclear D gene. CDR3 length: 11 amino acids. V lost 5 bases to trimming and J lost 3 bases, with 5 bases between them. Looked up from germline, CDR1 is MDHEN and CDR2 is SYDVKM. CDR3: CASSPYYEQYF. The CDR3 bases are TGTGCCAGCAGTCCTTACTACGAGCAGTACTTC.

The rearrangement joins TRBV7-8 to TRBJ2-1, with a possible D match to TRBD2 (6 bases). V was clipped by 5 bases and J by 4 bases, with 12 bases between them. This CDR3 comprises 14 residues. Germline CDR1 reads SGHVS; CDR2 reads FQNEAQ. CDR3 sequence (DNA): TGTGCCAGCAGCCATGGTCGGGAGTACAATGAGCAGTTCTTC. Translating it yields CASSHGREYNEQFF.

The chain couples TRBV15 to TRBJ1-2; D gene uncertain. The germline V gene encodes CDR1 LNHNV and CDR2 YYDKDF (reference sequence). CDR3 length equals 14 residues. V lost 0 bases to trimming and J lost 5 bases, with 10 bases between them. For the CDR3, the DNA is TGTGCCACCAGCAGAGATTGGGGAGAATATGGCTACACCTTC. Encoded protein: CATSRDWGEYGYTF.

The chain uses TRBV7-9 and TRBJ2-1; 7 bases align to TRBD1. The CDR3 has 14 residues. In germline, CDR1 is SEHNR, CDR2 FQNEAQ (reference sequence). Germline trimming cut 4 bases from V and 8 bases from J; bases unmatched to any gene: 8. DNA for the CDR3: TGTGCCAGCAGCTCCATCAACAGGGGCGATGAGCAGTTCTTC. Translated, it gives CASSSINRGDEQFF.

CDR3 sequence: CASSVRWGEFSYEQYF. The CDR3 bases are TGTGCCAGCAGTGTGAGGTGGGGGGAGTTCTCCTACGAGCAGTACTTC. The gene calls are TRBV6-1 and TRBJ2-7, with D perhaps TRBD2 (6 bases). The CDR3 totals 16 residues. V was clipped by 4 bases and J by 0 bases, with 16 bases between them. Germline V gives CDR1 MNHNS, CDR2 SASEGT.

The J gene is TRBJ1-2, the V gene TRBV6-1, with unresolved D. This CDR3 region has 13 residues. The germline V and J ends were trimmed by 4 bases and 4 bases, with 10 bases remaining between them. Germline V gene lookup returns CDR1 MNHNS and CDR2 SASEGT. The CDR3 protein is CASSGGLFYGYTF. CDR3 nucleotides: TGTGCCAGCAGTGGAGGACTGTTCTATGGCTACACCTTC.